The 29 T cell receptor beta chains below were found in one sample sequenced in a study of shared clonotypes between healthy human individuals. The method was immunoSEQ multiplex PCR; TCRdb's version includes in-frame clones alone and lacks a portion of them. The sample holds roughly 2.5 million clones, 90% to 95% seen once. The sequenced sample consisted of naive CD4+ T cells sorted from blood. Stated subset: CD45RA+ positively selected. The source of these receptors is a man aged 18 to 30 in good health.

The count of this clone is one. CDR3: CASSIVGQLYGYTF. CDR3 in DNA: TGTGCCAGTAGTATAGTAGGACAACTCTATGGCTACACCTTC. The chain joins TRBV19 to TRBJ1-2, with D tentatively TRBD1 (5 bases). The ends were cut back, 1 base at V and 4 bases at J, with 10 bases in the middle. This CDR3 region has 14 residues. Per germline, CDR1 LNHDA and CDR2 SQIVND (reference sequence).

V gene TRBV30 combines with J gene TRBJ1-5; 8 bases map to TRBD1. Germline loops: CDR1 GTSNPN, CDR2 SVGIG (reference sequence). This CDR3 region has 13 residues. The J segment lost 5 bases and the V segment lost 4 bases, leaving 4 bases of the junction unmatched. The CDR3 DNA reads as TGTGCCTGGAATACACAGGGGGATCAGCCCCAGCATTTT. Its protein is CAWNTQGDQPQHF.

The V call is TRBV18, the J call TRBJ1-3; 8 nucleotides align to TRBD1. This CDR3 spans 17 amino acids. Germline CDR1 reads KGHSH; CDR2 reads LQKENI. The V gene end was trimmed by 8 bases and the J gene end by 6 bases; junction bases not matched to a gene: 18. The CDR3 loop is CASRGPQIRDRKNTIYF. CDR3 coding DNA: TGTGCCAGCCGAGGCCCCCAGATCCGGGACAGGAAAAACACCATATATTTT.

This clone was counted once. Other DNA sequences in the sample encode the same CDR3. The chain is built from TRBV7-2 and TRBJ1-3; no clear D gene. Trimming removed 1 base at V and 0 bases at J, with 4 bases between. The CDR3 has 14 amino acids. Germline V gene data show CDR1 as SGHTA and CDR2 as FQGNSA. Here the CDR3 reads CASSLVFSGNTIYF. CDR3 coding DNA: TGTGCCAGCAGCTTAGTGTTCTCTGGAAACACCATATATTTT.

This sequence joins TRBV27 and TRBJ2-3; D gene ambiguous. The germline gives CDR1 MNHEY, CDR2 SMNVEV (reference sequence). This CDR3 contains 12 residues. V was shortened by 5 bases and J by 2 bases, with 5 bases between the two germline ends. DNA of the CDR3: TGTGCCAGCAGTCAATACACAGATACGCAGTATTTT. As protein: CASSQYTDTQYF.

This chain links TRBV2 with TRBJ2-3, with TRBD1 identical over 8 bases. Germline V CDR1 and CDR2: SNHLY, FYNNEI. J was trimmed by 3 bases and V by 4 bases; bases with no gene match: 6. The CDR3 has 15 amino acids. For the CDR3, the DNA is TGTGCCAGCAGTGTAGACAGGGGCCTAACAGATACGCAGTATTTT. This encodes CASSVDRGLTDTQYF.

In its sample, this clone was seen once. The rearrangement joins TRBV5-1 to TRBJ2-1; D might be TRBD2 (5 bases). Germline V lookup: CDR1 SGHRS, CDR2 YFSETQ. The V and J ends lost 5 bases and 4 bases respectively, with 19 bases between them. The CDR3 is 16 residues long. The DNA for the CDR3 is TGCGCCAGCAGTAAAACACAAAGTAGCGTGTACAATGAGCAGTTCTTC. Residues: CASSKTQSSVYNEQFF.

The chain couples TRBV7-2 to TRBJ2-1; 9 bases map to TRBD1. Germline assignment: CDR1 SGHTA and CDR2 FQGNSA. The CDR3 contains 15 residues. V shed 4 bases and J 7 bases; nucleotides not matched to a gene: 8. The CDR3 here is CASSSPGTGSNEQFF. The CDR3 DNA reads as TGTGCCAGCAGCTCGCCCGGGACAGGGAGTAATGAGCAGTTCTTC.

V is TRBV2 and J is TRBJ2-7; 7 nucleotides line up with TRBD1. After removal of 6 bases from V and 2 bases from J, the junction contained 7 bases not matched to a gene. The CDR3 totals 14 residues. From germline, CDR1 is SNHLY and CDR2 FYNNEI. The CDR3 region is CASRKEQGTYEQYF. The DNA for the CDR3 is TGTGCCAGCAGAAAGGAACAGGGGACCTACGAGCAGTACTTC.

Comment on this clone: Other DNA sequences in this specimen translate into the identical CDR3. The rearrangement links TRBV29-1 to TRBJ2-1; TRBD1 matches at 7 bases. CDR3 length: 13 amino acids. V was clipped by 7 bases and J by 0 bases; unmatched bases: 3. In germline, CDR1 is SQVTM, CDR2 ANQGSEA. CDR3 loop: CSAGTASYNEQFF. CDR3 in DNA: TGCAGCGCCGGGACAGCCTCCTACAATGAGCAGTTCTTC.

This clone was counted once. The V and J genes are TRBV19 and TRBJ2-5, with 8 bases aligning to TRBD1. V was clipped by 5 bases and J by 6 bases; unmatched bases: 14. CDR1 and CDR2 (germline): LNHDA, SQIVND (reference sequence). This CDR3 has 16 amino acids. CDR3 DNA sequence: TGTGCCAGTAGTTTGCTCCCAGGGGGCGCGGGACAGACCCAGTACTTC. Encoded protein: CASSLLPGGAGQTQYF.

CDR3 in amino acids: CASSLGVGGGYTF. The CDR3 DNA sequence: TGTGCCAGCAGTTTAGGGGTCGGTGGTGGCTACACCTTC. The chain carries TRBV27 and TRBJ1-2; D uncertain. Germline V lookup: CDR1 MNHEY, CDR2 SMNVEV (reference sequence). The CDR3 is made up of 13 amino acids. The V gene lost 2 bases and the J gene lost 7 bases, with 11 bases spanning the gap.

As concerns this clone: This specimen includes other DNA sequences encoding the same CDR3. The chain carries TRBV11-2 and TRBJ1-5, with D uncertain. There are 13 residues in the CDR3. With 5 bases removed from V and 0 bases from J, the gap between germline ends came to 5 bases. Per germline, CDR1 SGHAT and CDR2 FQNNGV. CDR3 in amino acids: CASSRDSNQPQHF. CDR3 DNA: TGTGCCAGCAGCAGAGATAGCAATCAGCCCCAGCATTTT.

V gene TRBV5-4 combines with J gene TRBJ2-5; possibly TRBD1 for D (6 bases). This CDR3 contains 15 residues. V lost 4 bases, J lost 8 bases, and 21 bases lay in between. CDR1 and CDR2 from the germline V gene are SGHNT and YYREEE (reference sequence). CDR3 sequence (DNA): TGTGCCAGCAGCCCAGGGGACAACCAACTGCGTACCCAGTACTTC. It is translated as CASSPGDNQLRTQYF.

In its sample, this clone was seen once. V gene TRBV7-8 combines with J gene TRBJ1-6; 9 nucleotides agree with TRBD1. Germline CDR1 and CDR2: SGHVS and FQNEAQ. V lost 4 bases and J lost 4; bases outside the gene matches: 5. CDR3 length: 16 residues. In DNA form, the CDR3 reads TGTGCCAGCAGCTCCGGGACAGGGTCGTATAATTCACCCCTCCACTTT. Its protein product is CASSSGTGSYNSPLHF. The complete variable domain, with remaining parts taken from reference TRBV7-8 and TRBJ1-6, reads GAGVSQSPRYKVAKRGQDVALRCDPISGHVSLFWYQQALGQGPEFLTYFQNEAQLDKSGLPSDRFFAERPEGSVSTLKIQRTQQEDSAVYLCASSSGTGSYNSPLHFGNGTRLTVT.

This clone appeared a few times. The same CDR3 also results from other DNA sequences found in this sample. CDR3: CAWSRGLNTEAFF. CDR3 nucleotides: TGTGCCTGGAGTCGCGGACTGAACACTGAAGCTTTCTTT. V and J are TRBV30 and TRBJ1-1; D not resolved. Germline V gene lookup returns CDR1 GTSNPN and CDR2 SVGIG (reference sequence). CDR3 size: 13 residues. The V gene lost 2 bases and the J gene lost 0 bases, with 7 bases spanning the gap.

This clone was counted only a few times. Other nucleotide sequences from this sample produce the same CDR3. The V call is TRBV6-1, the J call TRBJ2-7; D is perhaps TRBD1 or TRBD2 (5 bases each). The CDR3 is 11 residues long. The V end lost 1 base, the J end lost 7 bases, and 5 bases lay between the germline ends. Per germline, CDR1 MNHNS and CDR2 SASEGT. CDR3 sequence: CASSEGGEQYF. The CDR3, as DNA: TGTGCCAGCAGTGAAGGGGGGGAGCAGTACTTC.

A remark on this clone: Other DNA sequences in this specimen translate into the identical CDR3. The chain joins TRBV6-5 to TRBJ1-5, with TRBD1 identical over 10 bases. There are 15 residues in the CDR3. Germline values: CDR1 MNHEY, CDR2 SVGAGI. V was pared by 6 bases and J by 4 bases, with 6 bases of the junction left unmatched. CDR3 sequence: CASSPGTGANQPQHF. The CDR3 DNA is TGTGCCAGCAGCCCCGGGACAGGGGCAAATCAGCCCCAGCATTTT.

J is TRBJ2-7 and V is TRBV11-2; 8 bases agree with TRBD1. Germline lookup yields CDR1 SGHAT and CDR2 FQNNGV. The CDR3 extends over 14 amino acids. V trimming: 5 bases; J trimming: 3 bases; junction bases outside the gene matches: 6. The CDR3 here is CASSIRQGNYEQYF. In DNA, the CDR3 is TGTGCCAGCAGCATCCGACAGGGGAACTACGAGCAGTACTTC.

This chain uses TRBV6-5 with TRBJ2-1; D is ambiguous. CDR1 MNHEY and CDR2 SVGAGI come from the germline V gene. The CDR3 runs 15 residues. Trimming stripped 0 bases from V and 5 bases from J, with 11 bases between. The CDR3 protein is CASSYSNSLDNEQFF. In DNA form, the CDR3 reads TGTGCCAGCAGTTACTCGAACAGCCTAGACAATGAGCAGTTCTTC.

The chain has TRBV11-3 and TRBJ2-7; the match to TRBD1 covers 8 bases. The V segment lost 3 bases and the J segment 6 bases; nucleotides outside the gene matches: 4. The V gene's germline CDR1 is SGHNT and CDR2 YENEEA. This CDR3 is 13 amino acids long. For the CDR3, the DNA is TGTGCCAGCAGCTTTGGACAGGGCCGCGAGCAGTACTTC. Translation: CASSFGQGREQYF.

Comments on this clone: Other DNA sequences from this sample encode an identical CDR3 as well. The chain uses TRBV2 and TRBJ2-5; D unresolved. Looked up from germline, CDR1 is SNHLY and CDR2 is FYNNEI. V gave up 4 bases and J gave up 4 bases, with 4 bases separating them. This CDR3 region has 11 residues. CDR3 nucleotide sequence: TGTGCCAGCAGTGTCTTAGAGACCCAGTACTTC. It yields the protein CASSVLETQYF.

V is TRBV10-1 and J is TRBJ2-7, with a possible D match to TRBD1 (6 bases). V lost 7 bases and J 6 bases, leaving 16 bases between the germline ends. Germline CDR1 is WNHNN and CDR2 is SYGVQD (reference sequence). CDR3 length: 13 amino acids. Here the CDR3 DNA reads TGCGCCAGCAAAAGGACAGTGACAGGCGAGCAGTACTTC. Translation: CASKRTVTGEQYF.

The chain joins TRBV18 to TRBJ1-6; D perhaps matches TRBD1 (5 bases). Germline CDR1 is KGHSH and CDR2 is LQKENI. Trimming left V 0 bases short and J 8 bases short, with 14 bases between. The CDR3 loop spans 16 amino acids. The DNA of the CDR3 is TGTGCCAGCTCACCACCGGGGGGGTCACGTTATTCACCCCTCCACTTT. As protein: CASSPPGGSRYSPLHF.

CDR3 residues: CAWSEGLAGVRETQYF. The CDR3 DNA reads as TGTGCCTGGAGTGAGGGGCTAGCGGGGGTCCGGGAGACCCAGTACTTC. V and J are TRBV30 and TRBJ2-5; 10 positions agree with TRBD2. Germline V gene sequence: CDR1 GTSNPN, CDR2 SVGIG (reference sequence). Losses at the gene ends were 1 base for V and 5 bases for J; bases not matched to a gene: 10. This CDR3 is 16 amino acids long.

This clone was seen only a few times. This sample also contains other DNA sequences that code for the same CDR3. The CDR3 loop reads CASSLYTEAFF. The CDR3 nucleotides read TGTGCCAGCAGCTTGTACACTGAAGCTTTCTTT. The chain employs TRBV7-2 and TRBJ1-1; the D is unclear. The V gene lost 3 bases and the J gene lost 3 bases, with 2 bases spanning the gap. The CDR3 length is 11 residues. In germline, CDR1 is SGHTA, CDR2 FQGNSA.

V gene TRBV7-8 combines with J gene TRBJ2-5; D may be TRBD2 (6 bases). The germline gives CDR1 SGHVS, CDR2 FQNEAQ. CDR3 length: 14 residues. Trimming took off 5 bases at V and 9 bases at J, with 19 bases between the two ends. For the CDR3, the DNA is TGTGCCAGCAGCGAGAGCGGTGGATCGGGAGCCCAGTACTTC. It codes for CASSESGGSGAQYF.

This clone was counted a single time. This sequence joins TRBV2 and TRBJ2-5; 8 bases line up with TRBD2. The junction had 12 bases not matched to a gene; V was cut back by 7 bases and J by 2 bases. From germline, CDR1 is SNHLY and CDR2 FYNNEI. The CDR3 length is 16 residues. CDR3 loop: CASTSTGGTRQETQYF. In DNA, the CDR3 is TGTGCCAGCACTAGTACGGGGGGGACCAGACAAGAGACCCAGTACTTC.

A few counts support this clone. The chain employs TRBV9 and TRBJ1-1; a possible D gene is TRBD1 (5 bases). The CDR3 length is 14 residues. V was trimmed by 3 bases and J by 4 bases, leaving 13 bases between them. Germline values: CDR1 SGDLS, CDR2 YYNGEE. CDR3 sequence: CASSGPTGPTEAFF. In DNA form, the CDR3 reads TGTGCCAGCAGCGGCCCTACAGGCCCCACTGAAGCTTTCTTT.